This is a list of T cell receptor beta chains from one sample in a study of graft-versus-host responses after intestinal transplantation. TCRdb keeps only in-frame clones here, not all; method: immunoSEQ multiplex PCR. The sample yields just under 100,000 clones, 80% to 95% seen once. Here the sequenced sample was PBMCs, taken 453 days after intestinal transplant. Source of these receptors: a human patient who received an intestinal transplant, so some T cells may come from the graft donor. The CDR3 runs from the conserved cysteine through the conserved F or W. D genes are given only for firm matches. A clone size is listed for some rows: how often the clone was seen (once, few, many), or a class if it is expanded.

d_call j_call clone_size v_call cdr3_aa cdr3_nt
TRBD1 TRBJ1-6 . TRBV5-6 CASSWGTASPLHF TGTGCCAGCAGCTGGGGGACAGCTTCACCCCTCCACTTT
TRBD2 TRBJ2-3 . TRBV6-1 CATSLPGGAADTQYF TGTGCCACCTCCCTCCCGGGAGGGGCCGCAGATACGCAGTATTTT
. TRBJ2-7 . TRBV6-5 CASSSIAARYEQYF TGTGCCAGCAGTTCTATAGCGGCGCGTTACGAGCAGTACTTC
. TRBJ1-5 . TRBV16 CASSRPGINQPQHF TGTGCCAGCAGCCGACCAGGGATCAATCAGCCCCAGCATTTT
. TRBJ2-5 . TRBV9 CASSVGAGPETQYF TGTGCCAGCAGCGTTGGGGCCGGCCCGGAGACCCAGTACTTC
. TRBJ1-5 . TRBV27 CASSFTFGGNQPQHF TGTGCCAGCAGTTTTACGTTCGGGGGTAATCAGCCCCAGCATTTT
. TRBJ1-1 . TRBV27 CASSATDLNTEAFF TGTGCCAGCAGTGCGACAGATTTGAACACTGAAGCTTTCTTT
TRBD1 TRBJ2-7 . TRBV18 CASSQRGQGSYEQYF TGTGCCAGCTCCCAAAGGGGACAGGGGAGCTACGAGCAGTACTTC
. TRBJ2-3 . TRBV7-7 CASSRSGGTDTQYF TGTGCTAGCAGCCGGTCGGGGGGCACAGATACGCAGTATTTT
. TRBJ2-1 . TRBV5-4 CASSFWLLPNHNEQFF TGTGCCAGCAGCTTCTGGCTTCTCCCAAACCACAATGAGCAGTTCTTC
. TRBJ1-2 . TRBV9 CASSVGGYGYTF TGTGCCAGCAGCGTAGGAGGATATGGCTACACCTTC
. TRBJ2-5 . TRBV5-1 CASSLEGRGQETQYF TGCGCCAGCAGCTTGGAGGGTAGGGGCCAAGAGACCCAGTACTTC
. TRBJ2-3 . TRBV7-3 CASSFRASTDTQYF TGTGCCAGCAGCTTTCGGGCGTCCACAGATACGCAGTATTTT
. TRBJ2-7 . TRBV4-1 CASSQNLMGTEQYF TGCGCCAGCAGCCAAAATTTAATGGGGACAGAGCAGTACTTC
. TRBJ2-2 . TRBV15 CATSRAGLPTGELFF TGTGCCACCAGCAGAGCCGGGTTGCCCACCGGGGAGCTGTTTTTT
. TRBJ1-4 . TRBV6-5 CASSQVVNEKLFF TGTGCCAGCAGCCAGGTGGTGAATGAAAAACTGTTTTTT
. TRBJ1-4 . TRBV5-1 CASSLGGLGEKLFF TGCGCCAGCAGCTTGGGAGGGTTGGGTGAAAAACTGTTTTTT
. TRBJ1-1 . TRBV5-6 CASSFLEWSTEAFF TGTGCCAGCAGCTTCTTGGAGTGGAGCACTGAAGCTTTCTTT
. TRBJ1-1 . TRBV19 CASRTWGNTEAFF TGTGCCAGTAGGACCTGGGGGAACACTGAAGCTTTCTTT
. TRBJ1-1 . TRBV5-8 CASSFVFVTRTGPEAFF TGTGCCAGCAGCTTTGTCTTTGTGACGCGGACGGGACCTGAAGCTTTCTTT
TRBD2 TRBJ2-6 . TRBV25-1 CASRPRGGSSGANVLTF TGTGCCAGCAGACCACGGGGGGGGAGCTCTGGGGCCAACGTCCTGACTTTC
TRBD1 TRBJ2-1 once TRBV11-2 CASSQRTGAYNEQFF TGTGCCAGCAGCCAGCGGACAGGGGCCTACAATGAGCAGTTCTTC
. TRBJ2-2 . TRBV6-5 CASSYSTGFGELFF TGTGCCAGCAGTTACTCGACGGGGTTCGGGGAGCTGTTTTTT
TRBD1 TRBJ1-6 . TRBV29-1 CSAETQGADSPLHF TGCAGCGCCGAAACACAGGGGGCGGACTCACCCCTCCACTTT
. TRBJ1-4 . TRBV11-2 CASSLDGFQKLFF TGTGCCAGCAGCTTAGATGGGTTCCAAAAACTGTTTTTT
. TRBJ1-2 . TRBV5-1 CANSSPAGGYTF TGCGCCAACAGTTCCCCGGCGGGTGGCTACACCTTC
. TRBJ1-1 . TRBV2 CASSGETGTEAFF TGTGCCAGCAGTGGGGAGACTGGCACTGAAGCTTTCTTT
TRBD2 TRBJ2-3 once TRBV5-1 CASSLAPRPQRGGSDTQYF TGCGCCAGCAGCTTGGCCCCAAGGCCCCAGCGGGGGGGGTCAGATACGCAGTATTTT
. TRBJ2-7 . TRBV21-1 CASSLRGTDYEQYF TGTGCCAGCAGCTTGCGAGGGACAGACTACGAGCAGTACTTC
. TRBJ2-3 . TRBV6-6 CASSYSLPGGYTQYF TGTGCCAGCAGTTACTCGTTACCCGGAGGGTATACGCAGTATTTT
TRBD1 TRBJ1-2 . TRBV4-2 CASSQGYRGPSGHTF TGTGCCAGCAGCCAAGGGTACAGGGGGCCCTCTGGCCACACCTTC
. TRBJ2-7 . TRBV11-2 CASSQTGTPSYEQYF TGTGCCAGCAGCCAAACCGGCACTCCCTCCTACGAGCAGTACTTC
. TRBJ1-1 once TRBV7-3 CASSLRGTEAFF TGTGCCAGCAGCTTAAGGGGCACTGAAGCTTTCTTT
. TRBJ2-5 . TRBV5-5 CASSLVSGMETQYF TGTGCCAGCAGCTTGGTTTCGGGGATGGAGACCCAGTACTTC
. TRBJ2-5 once TRBV7-9 CASSLGAGAYQETQYF TGTGCCAGCAGCTTAGGGGCAGGGGCCTACCAAGAGACCCAGTACTTC
. TRBJ1-2 . TRBV2 CASSNTNYGYTF TGTGCCAGCAGTAACACGAACTATGGCTACACCTTC
. TRBJ1-5 . TRBV7-9 CASSLRGNQPQHF TGTGCCAGCAGCTTACGTGGCAATCAGCCCCAGCATTTT
TRBD1 TRBJ1-1 . TRBV7-9 CASSPPQGAVTEAFF TGTGCCAGCAGCCCCCCGCAGGGGGCGGTCACTGAAGCTTTCTTT
TRBD1 TRBJ1-1 . TRBV10-3 CAIRTDRAGMNTEAFF TGTGCCATCAGAACGGACAGGGCAGGAATGAACACTGAAGCTTTCTTT
. TRBJ1-2 few TRBV19 CATGVEGYGYTF TGTGCCACCGGCGTGGAAGGCTATGGCTACACCTTC
. TRBJ2-3 . TRBV7-3 CASSRTPGGTDTQYF TGTGCCAGCAGCCGGACCCCAGGGGGGACAGATACGCAGTATTTT
TRBD2 TRBJ2-3 . TRBV9 CASSVEWATSGADTQYF TGTGCCAGCAGCGTAGAGTGGGCTACTAGCGGCGCAGATACGCAGTATTTT
. TRBJ2-5 . TRBV5-1 CASSFRRGGETQYF TGCGCCAGCAGCTTCCGGAGGGGTGGGGAGACCCAGTACTTC
. TRBJ1-2 . TRBV7-3 CASSFRNGDGYTF TGTGCCAGCAGCTTCCGGAATGGGGATGGCTACACCTTC
. TRBJ2-1 once TRBV7-8 CASSLVGASVYEQFF TGTGCCAGCAGCTTAGTCGGCGCAAGTGTCTATGAGCAGTTCTTC
TRBD1 TRBJ2-1 . TRBV6-5 CASSFKRDRNNEQFF TGTGCCAGCAGTTTTAAACGGGACAGGAACAATGAGCAGTTCTTC
. TRBJ1-3 . TRBV5-8 CASNPTGGNTIYF TGTGCCAGCAACCCGACGGGGGGAAACACCATATATTTT
TRBD2 TRBJ2-3 . TRBV9 CASSVVGTSRPDTQYF TGTGCCAGCAGCGTAGTAGGGACTAGTAGGCCAGATACGCAGTATTTT
. TRBJ1-1 . TRBV5-5 CASSLVYTEAFF TGTGCCAGCAGCTTGGTTTACACTGAAGCTTTCTTT
. TRBJ1-1 once TRBV12-5 CASGWGRNTEAFF TGTGCTAGTGGTTGGGGGAGGAACACTGAAGCTTTCTTT